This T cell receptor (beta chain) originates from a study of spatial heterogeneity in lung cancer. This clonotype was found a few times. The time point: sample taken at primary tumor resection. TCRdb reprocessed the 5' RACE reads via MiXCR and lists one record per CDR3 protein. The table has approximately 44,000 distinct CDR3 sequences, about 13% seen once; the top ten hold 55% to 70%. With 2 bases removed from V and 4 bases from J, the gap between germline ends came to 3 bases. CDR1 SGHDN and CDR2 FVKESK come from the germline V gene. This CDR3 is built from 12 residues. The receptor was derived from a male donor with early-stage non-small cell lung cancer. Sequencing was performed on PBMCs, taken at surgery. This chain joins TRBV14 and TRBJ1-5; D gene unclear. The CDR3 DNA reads TGTGCCAGCAGCCAACTTAATCAGCCCCAGCATTTT. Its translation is CASSQLNQPQHF.